Below, 11 T cell receptor beta chains from the same sample are listed, as sequenced in a study of T cells in Graves' hyperthyroidism and ophthalmopathy. RNA transcripts were the template for amplifying TCR beta CDR3 regions. The primer set for the first-round RT-PCR of the TCR CDR3 was HTBI. TCRdb re-called the multiplex PCR reads with MiXCR, one entry per CDR3 protein. This sample carries about 130,000 distinct CDR3 sequences, over 20% of them seen once, and the ten largest clones take over 60%. The sample was blood. The receptors here all came from a woman in her 50s with Graves' hyperthyroidism that later progressed to Graves' ophthalmopathy.

The chain links TRBV7-9 to TRBJ1-4, with TRBD1 as a possible D gene (6 bases). V was clipped by 5 bases and J by 6 bases, with 13 bases between them. Germline V lookup: CDR1 SEHNR, CDR2 FQNEAQ (reference sequence). The CDR3 loop spans 14 amino acids. CDR3 region: CASSRGQTYEKLFF. CDR3 nucleotides: TGTGCCAGCAGCCGAGGACAGACTTATGAAAAACTGTTTTTT.

This clonotype was seen repeatedly, ten times or more. The rearrangement uses TRBV20-1 and TRBJ2-3; TRBD2 matches at 9 bases. CDR1 is DFQATT and CDR2 is SNEGSKA in the germline V gene (reference sequence). V trimming: 5 bases; J trimming: 2 bases; junction bases outside the gene matches: 11. The CDR3 has 16 residues. The DNA of the CDR3 is TGCAGTGCTTGGGCTAGCGGGATCCTTCCCACAGATACGCAGTATTTT. Translating it yields CSAWASGILPTDTQYF.

The J gene is TRBJ2-1, the V gene TRBV3-1; TRBD1 matches 7 bases. CDR1 is LGHDT, CDR2 YNNKEL, per germline (reference sequence). With V trimmed by 2 bases and J by 10 bases, 5 bases remained unmatched. The CDR3 length is 13 residues. CDR3: CASSQQGVEEQFF. The CDR3 nucleotides read TGTGCCAGCAGCCAACAGGGGGTGGAGGAGCAGTTCTTC.

In this sample, this clonotype turned up many times. J is TRBJ1-1 and V is TRBV6-1, with 9 nucleotides matching TRBD1. Losses at the gene ends were 8 bases for V and 3 bases for J; bases not matched to a gene: 7. This CDR3 region has 14 residues. Germline V CDR1 and CDR2: MNHNS, SASEGT. Here the CDR3 DNA reads TGTGCCAGCCGTAAGACAGGGGGGGACACTGAAGCTTTCTTT. It specifies CASRKTGGDTEAFF.

This chain connects TRBV20-1 to TRBJ2-5, with D uncertain. The CDR3 runs 12 residues. Germline values: CDR1 DFQATT, CDR2 SNEGSKA (reference sequence). The ends were cut back, 4 bases at V and 1 base at J, with 7 bases in the middle. Here the CDR3 DNA reads TGCAGTGCTAAGGCCAGCCAAGAGACCCAGTACTTC. Protein: CSAKASQETQYF.

This clonotype occurred many times. The chain couples TRBV20-1 to TRBJ2-3, with TRBD2 matching 8 bases. This CDR3 has 11 amino acids. The germline V gene has CDR1 DFQATT and CDR2 SNEGSKA (reference sequence). CDR3 DNA sequence: TGCAGCCCTTTAGCGGGGGATACGCAGTATTTT. Translation gives CSPLAGDTQYF.

Many counts were recorded for this clonotype. The J gene is TRBJ2-1, the V gene TRBV10-3; a weak D match, TRBD1 (5 bases). The CDR3 loop spans 11 amino acids. CDR1 and CDR2 from the germline V gene are ENHRY and SYGVKD. The ends were cut back, 8 bases at V and 6 bases at J, with 8 bases in the middle. The CDR3 reads CAIGALNEQFF. The CDR3 DNA follows: TGTGCCATCGGGGCCCTCAATGAGCAGTTCTTC.

The chain carries TRBV7-6 and TRBJ1-2, with unresolved D. The V gene lost 2 bases and the J gene lost 6 bases, with 10 bases spanning the gap. The CDR3 covers 13 residues. Per germline, CDR1 SGHVS and CDR2 FNYEAQ. The CDR3 spells CASSLSLRDGYTF. As DNA, the CDR3 is TGTGCCAGCAGCTTAAGTTTACGGGATGGCTACACCTTC.

This clonotype showed up just once. The rearrangement uses TRBV18 and TRBJ2-7, with 7 bases identical to TRBD2. This CDR3 is built from 14 residues. CDR1 is KGHSH and CDR2 is LQKENI in the germline V gene. V shed 4 bases, J shed 0 bases, and the junction held 3 bases outside the gene matches. The DNA of the CDR3 is TGTGCCAGCTCACGAGCGGGAACCTCCTACGAGCAGTACTTC. It encodes CASSRAGTSYEQYF.

The DNA of the CDR3 is TGTGCCAGCAGTTTATGGGGCAACATGAACACTGAAGCTTTCTTT. As protein: CASSLWGNMNTEAFF. The genes are TRBV28 and TRBJ1-1; no reliable D call. Germline CDR1 reads MDHEN; CDR2 reads SYDVKM. This CDR3 region has 15 residues. Trimming removed 0 bases at V and 0 bases at J, with 8 bases between.

The rearrangement joins TRBV28 to TRBJ2-3; TRBD2 aligns across 8 bases. Germline-derived CDR1 and CDR2 are MDHEN and SYDVKM. The CDR3 sequence is 15 residues long. With 3 bases clipped from V and 0 bases from J, the junction kept 2 bases outside the gene matches. Here the CDR3 reads CASSLPGGSTDTQYF. Here the CDR3 DNA reads TGTGCCAGCAGTTTGCCGGGAGGGAGCACAGATACGCAGTATTTT.